The rows below give T cell receptor beta chains drawn from one sample of a study of CD8+ T cells in alopecia areata. The assay was immunoSEQ multiplex PCR, and TCRdb's table has in-frame clones only and misses some. The table records about 110,000 clones, under 65% of them present only once. Sequenced: NKG2D-low CD8+ T cells sorted from blood. Source of these receptors: a human donor with alopecia areata. Each CDR3 is given with its conserved first and last residue. Each record gives: V gene, CDR3 protein.

TRBV7-3 CASSLRGQGPYNEQFF
TRBV15 CATSRYRTGLSTDTQYF
TRBV28 CASSPPGGEGGYTF
TRBV5-6 CASSLVDTQYF
TRBV7-8 CASSLTGTQTYEQYF
TRBV29-1 CSDGGDYNEQFF
TRBV7-2 CASSFKSPVTSGGSNFF
TRBV4-1 CASSQLQPGLGESDTQYF
TRBV10-3 CAISGVAESEQYF
TRBV6-4 CASSDIAGGLDNEQFF
TRBV29-1 CSVAGSGSSAGELFF
TRBV5-1 CASSPRWVAETPYEQYF
TRBV6-5 CASSLGTSGYNEQFF
TRBV27 CASSFAREQFF
TRBV5-1 CASFGGGPSETQYF
TRBV27 CASSSSRDQPQHF
TRBV6-1 CASSGTQRGDYEQYF
TRBV12-5 CASGWATDEQYF